Listed below are T cell receptor beta chains from one sample, sequenced in a study of T cells in Graves' hyperthyroidism and ophthalmopathy. Via MiXCR, TCRdb re-called the multiplex PCR reads, giving one row per CDR3 protein. The sample carries under 600,000 distinct CDR3 sequences, approximately 16% recorded once. Specimen: blood. The receptors originated from a woman aged 40 to 50 with Graves' ophthalmopathy. Both conserved end residues are part of each CDR3. The D gene is left open where the match is weak. Clone size appears in some rows only: once, few, many, or a class for an expanded clone.

D gene: TRBD2; CDR3 length: 17; clone size: few; J gene: TRBJ2-1; V gene: TRBV5-8; CDR3 protein: CASSLGIFSGGYNEQFF; CDR3 DNA: TGTGCCAGCAGCTTGGGGATTTTTTCGGGGGGATACAATGAGCAGTTCTTC
D gene: NA; CDR3 length: 14; clone size: NA; J gene: TRBJ2-7; V gene: TRBV2; CDR3 protein: CASSERQPPYEQYF; CDR3 DNA: TGTGCCAGCAGTGAGAGACAGCCACCCTACGAGCAGTACTTC
D gene: NA; CDR3 length: 15; clone size: NA; J gene: TRBJ1-2; V gene: TRBV5-5; CDR3 protein: CASSPRVTGRGGYTF; CDR3 DNA: TGTGCCAGCAGCCCTAGAGTCACAGGGAGGGGCGGCTACACCTTC
D gene: NA; CDR3 length: 14; clone size: few; J gene: TRBJ1-4; V gene: TRBV15; CDR3 protein: CATSRGGQGEKLFF; CDR3 DNA: TGTGCCACCAGCAGAGGGGGGCAGGGTGAAAAACTGTTTTTT
D gene: NA; CDR3 length: 14; clone size: many; J gene: TRBJ2-2; V gene: TRBV7-9; CDR3 protein: CASRARDGSGELFF; CDR3 DNA: TGTGCCAGCAGGGCCAGGGACGGCAGCGGGGAGCTGTTTTTT
D gene: NA; CDR3 length: 12; clone size: many; J gene: TRBJ2-7; V gene: TRBV20-1; CDR3 protein: CSAPRTQDEQYF; CDR3 DNA: TGCAGTGCTCCCCGAACCCAGGACGAGCAGTACTTC
D gene: TRBD2; CDR3 length: 14; clone size: many; J gene: TRBJ2-1; V gene: TRBV12-3/TRBV12-4; CDR3 protein: CASSRLAEKNEQFF; CDR3 DNA: TGTGCCAGCAGTCGACTAGCTGAAAAAAATGAGCAGTTCTTC
D gene: TRBD1; CDR3 length: 15; clone size: many; J gene: TRBJ1-6; V gene: TRBV30; CDR3 protein: CAWTPGQGHDSPLHF; CDR3 DNA: TGTGCCTGGACACCCGGACAGGGTCATGATTCACCCCTCCACTTT
D gene: NA; CDR3 length: 13; clone size: few; J gene: TRBJ2-2; V gene: TRBV3-1; CDR3 protein: CASSQGGSGELFF; CDR3 DNA: TGTGCCAGCAGCCAAGGAGGTTCCGGGGAGCTGTTTTTT
D gene: NA; CDR3 length: 14; clone size: many; J gene: TRBJ2-5; V gene: TRBV6-1; CDR3 protein: CASSDRGAGETQYF; CDR3 DNA: TGTGCCAGCAGCGATCGGGGGGCTGGGGAGACCCAGTACTTC
D gene: NA; CDR3 length: 14; clone size: many; J gene: TRBJ2-3; V gene: TRBV7-2; CDR3 protein: CASSSGGGLDTQYF; CDR3 DNA: TGTGCCAGCAGCTCGGGGGGCGGGTTAGATACGCAGTATTTT
D gene: TRBD1; CDR3 length: 13; clone size: few; J gene: TRBJ1-1; V gene: TRBV27; CDR3 protein: CASSAPGQIEAFF; CDR3 DNA: TGTGCCAGCAGTGCCCCGGGACAGATTGAAGCTTTCTTT
D gene: TRBD1; CDR3 length: 15; clone size: few; J gene: TRBJ1-6; V gene: TRBV20-1; CDR3 protein: CSAPRQGARDSPLHF; CDR3 DNA: TGCAGTGCTCCCCGACAGGGGGCTCGGGATTCACCCCTCCACTTT
D gene: TRBD1; CDR3 length: 15; clone size: many; J gene: TRBJ2-5; V gene: TRBV7-9; CDR3 protein: CASSRGTGAQETQYF; CDR3 DNA: TGTGCCAGCAGCCGGGGGACAGGCGCCCAAGAGACCCAGTACTTC
D gene: TRBD1; CDR3 length: 15; clone size: many; J gene: TRBJ2-1; V gene: TRBV11-2; CDR3 protein: CASSLETGVSDEQFF; CDR3 DNA: TGTGCCAGCAGCTTAGAGACAGGGGTGAGCGATGAGCAGTTCTTC
D gene: NA; CDR3 length: 15; clone size: few; J gene: TRBJ1-3; V gene: TRBV9; CDR3 protein: CASSETGYSGNTIYF; CDR3 DNA: TGTGCCAGCAGCGAAACAGGGTACAGTGGAAACACCATATATTTT
D gene: NA; CDR3 length: 13; clone size: few; J gene: TRBJ1-1; V gene: TRBV29-1; CDR3 protein: CSVEAGMDTEAFF; CDR3 DNA: TGCAGCGTTGAAGCGGGGATGGACACTGAAGCTTTCTTT
D gene: TRBD2; CDR3 length: 14; clone size: many; J gene: TRBJ2-7; V gene: TRBV28; CDR3 protein: CASSPVAGGYEQYF; CDR3 DNA: TGTGCCAGCAGTCCCGTAGCGGGAGGCTACGAGCAGTACTTC
D gene: NA; CDR3 length: 11; clone size: few; J gene: TRBJ1-1; V gene: TRBV12-3/TRBV12-4; CDR3 protein: CASSLFREAFF; CDR3 DNA: TGTGCCAGCAGTTTGTTCAGGGAAGCTTTCTTT
D gene: NA; CDR3 length: 15; clone size: few; J gene: TRBJ1-6; V gene: TRBV3-1; CDR3 protein: CASSQEGASNSPLHF; CDR3 DNA: TGTGCCAGCAGCCAAGAGGGGGCATCGAATTCACCCCTCCACTTT
D gene: NA; CDR3 length: 14; clone size: many; J gene: TRBJ2-5; V gene: TRBV7-9; CDR3 protein: CASSTGTYIAPQYF; CDR3 DNA: TGTGCCAGCTCCACGGGGACCTATATTGCGCCCCAGTACTTC
D gene: NA; CDR3 length: 15; clone size: few; J gene: TRBJ2-3; V gene: TRBV20-1; CDR3 protein: CSARDLIGLLDTQYF; CDR3 DNA: TGCAGTGCTAGAGATCTCATCGGACTACTAGATACGCAGTATTTT
D gene: NA; CDR3 length: 15; clone size: NA; J gene: TRBJ2-7; V gene: TRBV3-1; CDR3 protein: CASRRTGSSSYEQYF; CDR3 DNA: TGTGCCAGCAGGCGAACAGGGTCTTCTTCCTACGAGCAGTACTTC
D gene: TRBD1; CDR3 length: 14; clone size: many; J gene: TRBJ2-7; V gene: TRBV2; CDR3 protein: CASRQGHSSYEQYF; CDR3 DNA: TGTGCCAGCAGACAGGGGCATAGCTCCTACGAGCAGTACTTC
D gene: TRBD1; CDR3 length: 18; clone size: few; J gene: TRBJ1-4; V gene: TRBV27; CDR3 protein: CASSSSRQGGLANEKLFF; CDR3 DNA: TGTGCCAGCAGTTCCTCCCGACAGGGGGGTTTGGCTAATGAAAAACTGTTTTTT
D gene: NA; CDR3 length: 12; clone size: few; J gene: TRBJ1-5; V gene: TRBV27; CDR3 protein: CASSYPGGAQHF; CDR3 DNA: TGCGCCAGCAGTTACCCCGGGGGAGCCCAGCATTTT
D gene: NA; CDR3 length: 13; clone size: few; J gene: TRBJ1-2; V gene: TRBV18; CDR3 protein: CASSPGQVNGYTF; CDR3 DNA: TGTGCCAGCTCACCAGGGCAGGTTAATGGCTACACCTTC
D gene: NA; CDR3 length: 13; clone size: many; J gene: TRBJ1-1; V gene: TRBV3-1; CDR3 protein: CASSQGWNTEAFF; CDR3 DNA: TGTGCCAGCAGCCAGGGGTGGAACACTGAAGCTTTCTTT
D gene: NA; CDR3 length: 14; clone size: NA; J gene: TRBJ2-2; V gene: TRBV6-2/TRBV6-3; CDR3 protein: CASSPSVVYGELFF; CDR3 DNA: TGTGCCAGCAGCCCATCTGTCGTTTACGGGGAGCTGTTTTTT